This TCR beta chain was captured in a study of T cell responses to AZD1222 COVID-19 vaccine. Overall study results and limits: Spike-specific TCR depth and breadth grew after two AZD1222 doses. There were mostly white British donors and more females than males, and clonal diversity was possibly underestimated. AZD1222 recipients seropositive at baseline numbered only five to seven.

The data were produced by immunoSEQ multiplex PCR, yet TCRdb's version contains in-frame clones alone and is incomplete. The top ten clones hold 15% to 20% of a sample with 53,000 or so clones, around 83% of them seen once. Concerning this clone itself: Its antigen is not identified.

The germline V gene encodes CDR1 ENHRY and CDR2 SYGVKD. The CDR3 runs 16 residues. V shed 11 bases, J shed 2 bases, and the junction held 13 bases outside the gene matches. V is TRBV10-3 and J is TRBJ2-2; TRBD2 agrees at 8 bases. The material sequenced was peripheral blood, taken on day 0 of MenACWY control vaccination. This clonotype was sampled from an adult in good health. This chain's CDR3 is CALNPSGSLNTGELFF. In DNA form, the CDR3 reads TGTGCCCTGAACCCGAGCGGGAGCCTCAACACCGGGGAGCTGTTTTTT.